This T cell receptor beta chain is drawn from a study of blood T cell repertoires in COVID-19. Whole-study context: The United States, Italy and Spain provided the acute and convalescent COVID-19 samples. Nucleic acid was either cDNA or gDNA, and it came from T cells, B-cell-depleted T cells, or PBMCs.

Deletions cut 3 bases from V and 3 bases from J, with 12 bases between. Looked up from germline, CDR1 is LNHDA and CDR2 is SQIVND (reference sequence). The CDR3 contains 15 residues. Authors' methods: Reference gene primer amplification yielded estimated nucleated cell counts. TCRdb's copy holds only in-frame clones and misses some; the assay was immunoSEQ multiplex PCR. V and J calls plus clone size are reproduced from that table; the DNA served to infer D and trimming. Of around 210,000 clones listed, more than 80% were seen once; the top ten hold approximately 8%. The sequence was obtained from a woman older than 75 with COVID-19, enrolled during active disease. The rearrangement links TRBV19 to TRBJ1-5; D gene ambiguous. The sequenced sample consisted of peripheral blood. In DNA form, the CDR3 reads TGTGCCAGTAGTATTATTTCGGTCTACAATCAGCCCCAGCATTTT. Protein sequence: CASSIISVYNQPQHF.